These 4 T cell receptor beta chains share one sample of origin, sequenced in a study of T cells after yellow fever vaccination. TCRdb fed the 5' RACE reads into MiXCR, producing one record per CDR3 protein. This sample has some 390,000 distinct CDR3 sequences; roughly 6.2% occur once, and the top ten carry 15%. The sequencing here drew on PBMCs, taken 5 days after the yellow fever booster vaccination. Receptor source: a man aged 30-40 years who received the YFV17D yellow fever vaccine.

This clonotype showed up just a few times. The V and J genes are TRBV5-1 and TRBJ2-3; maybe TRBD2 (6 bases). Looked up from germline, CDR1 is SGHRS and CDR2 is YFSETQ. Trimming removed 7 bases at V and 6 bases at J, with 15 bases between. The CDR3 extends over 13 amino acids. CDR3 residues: CASGEPGGDTQYF. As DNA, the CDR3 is TGCGCCAGCGGGGAACCTGGAGGGGATACGCAGTATTTT.

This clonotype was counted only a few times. The CDR3 DNA reads TGCAGTGCCAGACCGGACTCCTACGAGCAGTACTTC. Residues: CSARPDSYEQYF. The rearrangement links TRBV20-1 to TRBJ2-7; D gene uncertain. Deletions cut 6 bases from V and 0 bases from J, with 9 bases between. From germline, CDR1 is DFQATT and CDR2 SNEGSKA (reference sequence). This CDR3 is built from 12 residues.

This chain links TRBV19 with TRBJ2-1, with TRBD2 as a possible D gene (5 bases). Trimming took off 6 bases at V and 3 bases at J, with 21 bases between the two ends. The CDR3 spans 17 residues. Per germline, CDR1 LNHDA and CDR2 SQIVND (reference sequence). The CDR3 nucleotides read TGTGCCAGTAGACGGGGAGTTCGGTTTTCCCTCTACAATGAGCAGTTCTTC. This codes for CASRRGVRFSLYNEQFF.

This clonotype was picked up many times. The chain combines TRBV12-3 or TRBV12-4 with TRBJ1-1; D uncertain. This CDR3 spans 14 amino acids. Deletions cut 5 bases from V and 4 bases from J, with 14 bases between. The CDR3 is CASSPAGRATEAFF. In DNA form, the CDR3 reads TGTGCCAGCAGTCCAGCCGGGAGGGCCACTGAAGCTTTCTTT.